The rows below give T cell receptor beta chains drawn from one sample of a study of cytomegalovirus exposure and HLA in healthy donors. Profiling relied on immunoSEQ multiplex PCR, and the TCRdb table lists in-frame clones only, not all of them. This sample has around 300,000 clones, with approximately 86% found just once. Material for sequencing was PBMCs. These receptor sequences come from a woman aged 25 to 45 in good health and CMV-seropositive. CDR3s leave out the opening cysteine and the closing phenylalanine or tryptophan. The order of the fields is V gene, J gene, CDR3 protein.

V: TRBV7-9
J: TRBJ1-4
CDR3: ASSSDTDRPTNEKLF

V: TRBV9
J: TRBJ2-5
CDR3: ASSVVEETQY

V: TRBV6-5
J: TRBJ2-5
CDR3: ASSGGGETQY

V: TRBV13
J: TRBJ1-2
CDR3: ASSFRTENYGYT

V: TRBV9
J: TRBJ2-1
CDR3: ASSDSGRANEQF

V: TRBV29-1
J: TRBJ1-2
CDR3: SVAHSDRNYGYT

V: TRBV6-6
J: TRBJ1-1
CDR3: ASSYSSAGTEAF

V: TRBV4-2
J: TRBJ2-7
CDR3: ASSQTAATTAYEQY

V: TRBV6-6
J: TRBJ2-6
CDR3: ASSYPGLANVLT

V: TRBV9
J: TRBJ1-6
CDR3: ASSGTGVNSPLH

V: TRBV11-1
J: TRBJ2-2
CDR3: ASSLVQNTGELF

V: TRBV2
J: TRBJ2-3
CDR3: ASISLAGGDTQY

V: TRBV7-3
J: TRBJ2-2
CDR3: ASSLSRGLGTGELF

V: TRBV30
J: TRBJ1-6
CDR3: AWSALQGANSPLH

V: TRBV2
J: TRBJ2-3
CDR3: ARRFERTHTDTQY

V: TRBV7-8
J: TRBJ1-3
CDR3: ASSLTVSGNTIY

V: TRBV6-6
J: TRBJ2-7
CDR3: ASSSGTGPYEQY

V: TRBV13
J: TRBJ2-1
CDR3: ASSAGGFNEQF

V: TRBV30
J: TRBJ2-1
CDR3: AWRSIAGSEQF

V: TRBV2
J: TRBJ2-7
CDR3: ASRPSSYEQY

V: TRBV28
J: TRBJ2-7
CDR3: ASSPGTSGSYEQY

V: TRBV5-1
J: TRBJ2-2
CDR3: ASSFASGTVSGELF

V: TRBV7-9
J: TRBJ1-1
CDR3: ASSFIPQSNTEAF

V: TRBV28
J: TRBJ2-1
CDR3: ASTPSGSYNEQF

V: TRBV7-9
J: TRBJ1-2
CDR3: ASSSPGQGGYT

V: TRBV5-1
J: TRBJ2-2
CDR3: ASRFRRDRGSAGELF

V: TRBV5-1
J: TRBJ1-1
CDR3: ASSLVLMGVGTEAF

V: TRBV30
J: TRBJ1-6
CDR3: AWSYLGSRNNSPLH

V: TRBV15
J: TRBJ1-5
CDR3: ATSRGQGGNQPQH

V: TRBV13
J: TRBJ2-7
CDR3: ASSQGARYEQY

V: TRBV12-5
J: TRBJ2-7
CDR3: ASGSYAADPTYEQY

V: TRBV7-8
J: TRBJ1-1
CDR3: ASSPRPQGKNTEAF

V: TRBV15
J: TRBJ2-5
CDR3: ATSRELETQY